Listed here is a single T cell receptor beta chain. The antigen is unknown. RNA transcripts served as the template for amplifying TCR beta CDR3 regions. HTBI primers were employed in a first-round RT-PCR of the TCR CDR3. MiXCR was run by TCRdb on the multiplex PCR reads, yielding one entry per CDR3 protein. The table has hundreds of thousands of distinct CDR3 sequences, approximately 44% seen once; the top ten hold approximately 8.2%. Between the trimmed V and J ends, which lost 1 base and 4 bases, there was a span of 22 bases. The germline V gene has CDR1 SEHNR and CDR2 FQNEAQ (reference sequence). The CDR3 loop spans 19 amino acids. These data belong to a study of T cells in Graves' hyperthyroidism and ophthalmopathy. Findings and limits, study-wide: In the analysis, a 13 V-J model separated ophthalmopathy from stable hyperthyroidism. The blood repertoire included most of the expanded thyroid clonotypes above 0.001.

Graves' hyperthyroidism was deemed stable given no ophthalmopathy progression within 18 months. Diagnosing involved the use of clinical symptoms, serum thyroxine and TRAb, thyroid ultrasound and orbital computed tomography. The source is a woman under 30 with Graves' hyperthyroidism. This chain joins TRBV7-9 and TRBJ1-4; D might be TRBD1 (5 bases). The sample comprised peripheral blood or thyroid tissue (not recorded which). The DNA of the CDR3 is TGTGCCAGCAGCTTAGGGGGTGCCGTGACAGACCCCTTTAATGAAAAACTGTTTTTT. Its translation is CASSLGGAVTDPFNEKLFF. The full variable domain, its missing parts supplied by reference TRBV7-9 and TRBJ1-4, is DTGVSQNPRHKITKRGQNVTFRCDPISEHNRLYWYRQTLGQGPEFLTYFQNEAQLEKSRLLSDRFSAERPKGSFSTLEIQRTEQGDSAMYLCASSLGGAVTDPFNEKLFFGSGTQLSVL.